This entry lists 17 T cell receptor beta chains sequenced from one sample in a study of cytomegalovirus exposure and HLA in healthy donors. Vbeta (60) and Jbeta (13) primers were used in the PCR. Some clones are missing from TCRdb's copy, which holds only in-frame ones; the method was immunoSEQ multiplex PCR. The sample lists around 190,000 clones, about 80% occurring once. Sample: PBMCs. The receptor set was obtained from a man between 60 and 70 years old in good health and CMV-seronegative.

In this sample, this clone turned up once. CDR3: CASSFGGEKLFF. In nucleotides, the CDR3 is TGTGCCAGCAGCTTCGGGGGTGAAAAACTGTTTTTT. This chain joins TRBV7-9 and TRBJ1-4, with TRBD1 as a possible D gene (5 bases). The germline V gene has CDR1 SEHNR and CDR2 FQNEAQ (reference sequence). V lost 3 bases and J lost 7, with 6 bases in between. The CDR3 spans 12 residues.

This chain links TRBV21-1 with TRBJ1-1. TRBV21-1 is designated a pseudogene. The CDR3 contains 16 residues. Here the CDR3 DNA reads TGTGCCAGCAGCCCTGTAAGGACTCCGTTGAACACTGAAGCTTTCTTT. Encoded protein: CASSPVRTPLNTEAFF.

The rearrangement uses TRBV6-1 and TRBJ1-1, with D perhaps TRBD1 (5 bases). V was cut by 3 bases and J by 2 bases, with 7 bases left in between. Germline V lookup: CDR1 MNHNS, CDR2 SASEGT. The CDR3 runs 13 residues. CDR3 region: CASSETVNTEAFF. CDR3 nucleotides: TGTGCCAGCAGTGAGACAGTAAACACTGAAGCTTTCTTT.

This sequence joins TRBV11-2 and TRBJ2-7, with 7 bases aligning to TRBD1. The CDR3 has 17 amino acids. V shed 2 bases and J 3 bases; nucleotides not matched to a gene: 13. Germline CDR1 reads SGHAT; CDR2 reads FQNNGV. The CDR3 bases are TGTGCCAGCAGCTTATTGCATCCTTTCAGACAGGGCTACGAGCAGTACTTC. It translates to CASSLLHPFRQGYEQYF.

V usage is TRBV2 and J usage is TRBJ2-7; 7 bases are a match to TRBD1. There are 15 residues in the CDR3. Germline CDR1 is SNHLY and CDR2 is FYNNEI. J was trimmed by 0 bases and V by 3 bases; bases with no gene match: 5. CDR3 bases: TGTGCCAGCAGTGACATGGCAGGGGGCTCCTACGAGCAGTACTTC. It is translated as CASSDMAGGSYEQYF.

The chain joins TRBV5-1 to TRBJ1-3; 7 bases are shared with TRBD1. The CDR3 loop spans 15 amino acids. The germline V gene encodes CDR1 SGHRS and CDR2 YFSETQ. V gave up 3 bases and J gave up 0 bases; unmatched junction bases: 3. CDR3 DNA sequence: TGCGCCAGCAGCTCGGGACAGACCTCTGGAAACACCATATATTTT. It codes for CASSSGQTSGNTIYF.

This clone came up once. This sequence joins TRBV5-4 and TRBJ1-1; TRBD1 agrees at 7 bases. V shed 1 base and J 5 bases; nucleotides not matched to a gene: 5. The CDR3 totals 14 residues. Looked up from germline, CDR1 is SGHNT and CDR2 is YYREEE (reference sequence). The CDR3 region is CASSLTGVYTEAFF. The CDR3 bases are TGTGCCAGCAGCTTGACAGGGGTGTATACTGAAGCTTTCTTT.

The chain joins TRBV2 to TRBJ2-1, with 12 nucleotides matching TRBD2. Per the germline V gene, CDR1 is SNHLY and CDR2 is FYNNEI. This CDR3 comprises 17 residues. Unmatched junction bases numbered 8, after V lost 1 base and J lost 7 bases. The CDR3 here is CASSEVMRLAGGNEQFF. The CDR3 coding sequence is TGTGCCAGCAGTGAAGTAATGCGTCTAGCGGGAGGGAATGAGCAGTTCTTC.

This rearrangement joins TRBV9 to TRBJ1-2; D is unclear. Germline loops: CDR1 SGDLS, CDR2 YYNGEE. The V and J ends lost 5 bases and 8 bases respectively, with 16 bases between them. The CDR3 spans 13 residues. The CDR3 sequence: CASSPRRREGYTF. CDR3 sequence (DNA): TGTGCCAGCAGTCCCCGGCGACGGGAGGGCTACACCTTC.

This chain joins TRBV7-8 and TRBJ2-7; TRBD1 matches 7 bases. V was clipped by 5 bases and J by 3 bases; unmatched bases: 10. Germline V lookup: CDR1 SGHVS, CDR2 FQNEAQ. This CDR3 has 15 amino acids. CDR3 sequence: CASSPRTGQIYEQYF. The CDR3 coding sequence is TGTGCCAGCAGCCCGCGGACGGGACAGATCTACGAGCAGTACTTC.

The chain links TRBV19 to TRBJ2-5, with D tentatively TRBD1 (6 bases). V lost 6 bases and J 5 bases, leaving 13 bases between the germline ends. This CDR3 spans 13 amino acids. Looked up from germline, CDR1 is LNHDA and CDR2 is SQIVND (reference sequence). The CDR3 region is CASRQGNVETQYF. The DNA of the CDR3 is TGTGCCAGTAGACAGGGTAACGTGGAGACCCAGTACTTC. The full variable domain, completed using reference TRBV19 and TRBJ2-5, is DGGITQSPKYLFRKEGQNVTLSCEQNLNHDAMYWYRQDPGQGLRLIYYSQIVNDFQKGDIAEGYSVSREKKESFPLTVTSAQKNPTAFYLCASRQGNVETQYFGPGTRLLVL.

CDR3 in amino acids: CASGTQGNGYTF. In DNA, the CDR3 is TGTGCCAGCGGTACACAGGGAAATGGCTACACCTTC. J is TRBJ1-2 and V is TRBV28; D possibly corresponds to TRBD1 (6 bases). The CDR3 extends over 12 amino acids. The germline CDR1 and CDR2 sequences are MDHEN and SYDVKM. V lost 8 bases to trimming and J lost 6 bases, with 13 bases between them.

The rearrangement uses TRBV5-1 and TRBJ1-4; 8 bases agree with TRBD1. J lost 8 bases, V lost 2 bases, and 5 bases had no gene match. Germline CDR1 is SGHRS and CDR2 is YFSETQ. The CDR3 loop spans 14 amino acids. CDR3 residues: CASSFGQGREKLFF. CDR3 sequence (DNA): TGCGCCAGCAGCTTTGGACAGGGTAGGGAAAAACTGTTTTTT.

This rearrangement joins TRBV5-4 to TRBJ2-4, with 8 bases lining up with TRBD1. Germline V gene lookup returns CDR1 SGHNT and CDR2 YYREEE (reference sequence). CDR3 size: 15 residues. Trimming took 0 bases from V and 5 from J; bases not matched to a gene: 4. The CDR3 DNA reads TGTGCCAGCAGCTTGGATCCAGGGGGCGAAAACATTCAGTACTTC. Protein sequence: CASSLDPGGENIQYF.

V usage is TRBV11-2 and J usage is TRBJ2-3; D may be TRBD1 (6 bases). The CDR3 runs to 16 residues. CDR1 and CDR2 from the germline V gene are SGHAT and FQNNGV. Deletions cut 2 bases from V and 0 bases from J, with 12 bases between. The CDR3 spells CASSLNRQASTDTQYF. CDR3 nucleotides: TGTGCCAGCAGCTTAAATCGACAGGCTAGCACAGATACGCAGTATTTT.

The J gene is TRBJ2-5, the V gene TRBV27, with D possibly TRBD2 on 7 matching bases. With 5 bases removed from V and 5 bases from J, the gap between germline ends came to 15 bases. Germline V gene data show CDR1 as MNHEY and CDR2 as SMNVEV (reference sequence). The CDR3 has 14 residues. The CDR3 sequence is CASSRGGWEETQYF. The CDR3 DNA follows: TGTGCCAGCAGTAGGGGGGGCTGGGAGGAGACCCAGTACTTC.

The chain links TRBV29-1 to TRBJ2-2; D is undetermined. V dropped 0 bases and J dropped 7 bases, with 15 bases sitting between them. The CDR3 consists of 15 residues. CDR1 is SQVTM and CDR2 is ANQGSEA in the germline V gene. The CDR3 coding sequence is TGCAGCGTTGAAGACGGGTCGGGTAGGATCGGGGAGCTGTTTTTT. This encodes CSVEDGSGRIGELFF.